This TCR beta chain was sequenced during a study of blood T cell repertoires in COVID-19. Looking at the study overall: The United States, Italy and Spain provided the acute and convalescent COVID-19 samples. PBMCs, B-cell-depleted T cells, or T cells provided the cDNA or gDNA that made up the material.

The CDR3 has 15 residues. V was clipped by 3 bases and J by 5 bases, with 15 bases between them. Germline assignment: CDR1 KGHDR and CDR2 SFDVKD. In the authors' methods: Quantification of nucleated cells was approximated via reference gene primer amplification. Produced via immunoSEQ multiplex PCR; TCRdb's table is partial and in-frame only. V and J calls and clone size are given by that table; D and trimming were obtained from the DNA. The profile covers some 50,000 clones, with 80% to 90% appearing a single time and approximately 15% taken by the ten largest. The sequenced material came from peripheral blood. This TCR derives from a human donor in a cohort sampled during active COVID-19. The donor label of this sample is uncertain. V usage is TRBV24-1 and J usage is TRBJ2-5, with D uncertain. CDR3 region: CATSDADGSGETQYF. The CDR3 nucleotides are TGTGCCACCAGTGATGCCGACGGGTCCGGGGAGACCCAGTACTTC.